This is a list of T cell receptor beta chains from one sample in a study of blood T cell repertoires in COVID-19. TCRdb's table, derived via immunoSEQ multiplex PCR, lists solely in-frame clones and lacks some. Counted here are about 64,000 clones, approximately 91% occurring once; the ten biggest clones make up 1.5% to 2%. Sequencing was done on a sample of peripheral blood. The receptor set was obtained from a human donor in a cohort sampled during active COVID-19. CDR3s include the opening cysteine and the closing phenylalanine or tryptophan. The order of the fields is V gene, clone size, J gene, D gene, CDR3 DNA, CDR3 protein. A D gene is named only where the DNA matches it firmly. Not all rows give a size; the values are once, few, many and, for expanded clones, a class.

TRBV4-3	few	TRBJ1-1	NA	TGCGCCAGCAGCTATACAGTGAACACTGAAGCTTTCTTT	CASSYTVNTEAFF
TRBV6-5	NA	TRBJ2-7	NA	TGTGCCAGCAGTTACCAGGCTAGCGCAATCTACGAGCAGTACTTC	CASSYQASAIYEQYF